These 3 T cell receptor beta chains were all obtained from the same sample, sequenced in a study of blood T cells in healthy people across ages. It was with a sample-barcoded 5' primer and a J-beta primer mix that a second PCR of about 6 to 12 cycles was run. One entry per CDR3 protein results from TCRdb running MiXCR on the 5' RACE reads. This sample has just under 550,000 distinct CDR3 sequences, with approximately 25% found just once. This sample also appeared in a second study, on T cells of mothers and their children.

The sequencing input was blood. The receptors shown here come from a boy between 10 and 17 years old in good health.

Comment on this clonotype: The junction departs from the called germline gene at one end, perhaps through a read error. The V and J genes are TRBV24-1 and TRBJ2-5, with no clear D. The germline V gene encodes CDR1 KGHDR and CDR2 SFDVKD. CDR3 length: 14 residues. In DNA, the CDR3 is TGTGTCACCAGTGACCCTACTTCTCAAGAGACCCAGTACTTC. It translates to CVTSDPTSQETQYF.

This clonotype was observed a handful of times. The chain combines TRBV6-2 or TRBV6-3 with TRBJ2-1; TRBD1 is a possible D gene (5 bases). Germline V CDR1 and CDR2: MNHEY, SVGEGT. V gave up 5 bases and J gave up 5 bases, with 13 bases separating them. CDR3 length: 14 residues. CDR3 nucleotides: TGTGCCAGCAGTCCACTCAGGGCAAACAATGAGCAGTTCTTC. Its translation is CASSPLRANNEQFF.

This clonotype has just a few counts. The rearrangement links TRBV20-1 to TRBJ2-7; perhaps TRBD1 as D (5 bases). Deletions cut 0 bases from V and 0 bases from J, with 12 bases between. The CDR3 contains 15 residues. CDR1 is DFQATT, CDR2 SNEGSKA, per germline (reference sequence). The CDR3 spells CSARDQGLSSYEQYF. CDR3 nucleotide sequence: TGCAGTGCTAGAGATCAGGGCTTAAGCTCCTACGAGCAGTACTTC.